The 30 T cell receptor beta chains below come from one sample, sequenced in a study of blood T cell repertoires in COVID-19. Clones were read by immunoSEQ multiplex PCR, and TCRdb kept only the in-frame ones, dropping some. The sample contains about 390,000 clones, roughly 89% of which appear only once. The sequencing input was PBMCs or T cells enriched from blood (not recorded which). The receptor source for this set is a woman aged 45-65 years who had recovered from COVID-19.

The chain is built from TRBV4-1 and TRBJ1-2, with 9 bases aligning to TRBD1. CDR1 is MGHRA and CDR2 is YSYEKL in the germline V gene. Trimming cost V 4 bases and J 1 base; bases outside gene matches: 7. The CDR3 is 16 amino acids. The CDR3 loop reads CASSRGTGGFNYGYTF. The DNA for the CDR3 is TGCGCCAGCAGCCGCGGCACAGGGGGCTTTAACTATGGCTACACCTTC.

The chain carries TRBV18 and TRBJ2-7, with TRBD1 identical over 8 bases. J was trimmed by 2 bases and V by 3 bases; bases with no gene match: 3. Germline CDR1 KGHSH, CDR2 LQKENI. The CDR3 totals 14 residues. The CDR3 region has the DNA TGTGCCAGCTCACCGGGGACAGGCCCCTACGAGCAGTACTTC. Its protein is CASSPGTGPYEQYF.

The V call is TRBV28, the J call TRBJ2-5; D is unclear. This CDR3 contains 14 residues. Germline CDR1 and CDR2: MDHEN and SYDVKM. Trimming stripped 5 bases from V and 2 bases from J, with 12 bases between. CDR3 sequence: CASSPRHWQETQYF. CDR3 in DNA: TGTGCCAGCAGTCCCAGACACTGGCAAGAGACCCAGTACTTC.

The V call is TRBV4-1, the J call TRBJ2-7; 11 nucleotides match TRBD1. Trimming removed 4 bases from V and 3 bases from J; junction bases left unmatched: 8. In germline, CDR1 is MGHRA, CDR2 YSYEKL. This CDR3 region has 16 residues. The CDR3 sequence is CASSPGPGTGGYEQYF. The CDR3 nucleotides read TGCGCCAGCAGCCCAGGCCCCGGGACAGGGGGCTACGAGCAGTACTTC.

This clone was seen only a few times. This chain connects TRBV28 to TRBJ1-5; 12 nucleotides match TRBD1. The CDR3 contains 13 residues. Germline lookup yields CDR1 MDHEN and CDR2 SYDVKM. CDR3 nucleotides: TGTGCTGGAGGGGGACAGGGGGCACAGCCCCAGCATTTT. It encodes CAGGGQGAQPQHF.

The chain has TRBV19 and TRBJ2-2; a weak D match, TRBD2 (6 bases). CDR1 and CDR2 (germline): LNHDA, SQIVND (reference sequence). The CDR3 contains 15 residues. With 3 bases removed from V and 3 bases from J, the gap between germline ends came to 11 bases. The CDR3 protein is CASSMGGSDTGELFF. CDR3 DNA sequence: TGTGCCAGTAGTATGGGGGGTTCGGACACCGGGGAGCTGTTTTTT.

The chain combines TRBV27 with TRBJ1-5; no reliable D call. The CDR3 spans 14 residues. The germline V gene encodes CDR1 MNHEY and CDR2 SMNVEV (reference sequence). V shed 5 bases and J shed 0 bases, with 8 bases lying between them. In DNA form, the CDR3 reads TGTGCCAGCAGTCGACTGTATAGCAATCAGCCCCAGCATTTT. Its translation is CASSRLYSNQPQHF.

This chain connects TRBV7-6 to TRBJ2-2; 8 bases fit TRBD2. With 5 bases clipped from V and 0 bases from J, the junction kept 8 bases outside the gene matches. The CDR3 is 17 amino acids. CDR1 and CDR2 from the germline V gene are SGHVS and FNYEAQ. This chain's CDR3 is CASSPGLAAANTGELFF. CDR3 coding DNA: TGTGCCAGCAGCCCCGGACTAGCCGCCGCGAACACCGGGGAGCTGTTTTTT.

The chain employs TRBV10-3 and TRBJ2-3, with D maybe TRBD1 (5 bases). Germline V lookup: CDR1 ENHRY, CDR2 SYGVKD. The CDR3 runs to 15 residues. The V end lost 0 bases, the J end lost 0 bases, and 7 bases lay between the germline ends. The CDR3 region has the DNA TGTGCCATCAGTGAGTCCAGGGTGAGCACAGATACGCAGTATTTT. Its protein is CAISESRVSTDTQYF.

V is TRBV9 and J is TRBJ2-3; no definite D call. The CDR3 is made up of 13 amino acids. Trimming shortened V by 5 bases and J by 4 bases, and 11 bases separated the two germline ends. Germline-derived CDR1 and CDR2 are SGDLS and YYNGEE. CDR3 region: CASSYSLPDTQYF. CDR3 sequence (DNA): TGTGCCAGCAGTTACTCCTTGCCAGATACGCAGTATTTT.

The DNA of the CDR3 is TGTGCCACCCGCGTATGGGGTGAGGGACAGCCCCAGCATTTT. Protein: CATRVWGEGQPQHF. This chain joins TRBV15 and TRBJ1-5; no definite D call. Trimming pared 8 bases from V and 7 bases from J, leaving 18 bases between. CDR1 and CDR2 (germline): LNHNV, YYDKDF (reference sequence). This CDR3 is built from 14 residues.

This CDR3 is CASPDGMTGEQYF. In nucleotides, the CDR3 is TGTGCCAGCCCGGATGGGATGACGGGGGAGCAGTACTTC. The J gene is TRBJ2-7, the V gene TRBV6-5; D is possibly TRBD2 (5 bases). V lost 8 bases and J lost 7, with 18 bases in between. The CDR3 has 13 residues. CDR1 is MNHEY, CDR2 SVGAGI, per germline.

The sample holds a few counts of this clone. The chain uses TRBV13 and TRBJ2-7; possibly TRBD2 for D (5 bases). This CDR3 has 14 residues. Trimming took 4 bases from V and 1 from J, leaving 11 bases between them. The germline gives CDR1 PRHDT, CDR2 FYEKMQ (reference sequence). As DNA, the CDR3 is TGTGCCAGCAGCTCCCGAGCGGCTTCCTACGAGCAGTACTTC. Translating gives CASSSRAASYEQYF. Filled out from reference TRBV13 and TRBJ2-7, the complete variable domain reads AAGVIQSPRHLIKEKRETATLKCYPIPRHDTVYWYQQGPGQDPQFLISFYEKMQSDKGSIPDRFSAQQFSDYHSELNMSSLELGDSALYFCASSSRAASYEQYFGPGTRLTVT.

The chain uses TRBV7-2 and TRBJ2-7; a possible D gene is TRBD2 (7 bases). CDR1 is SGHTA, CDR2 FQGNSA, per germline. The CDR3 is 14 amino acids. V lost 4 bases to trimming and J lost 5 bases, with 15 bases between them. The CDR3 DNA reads TGTGCCAGCAGCTCTTCTGCGGGGGCTGACGAGCAGTACTTC. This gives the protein CASSSSAGADEQYF.

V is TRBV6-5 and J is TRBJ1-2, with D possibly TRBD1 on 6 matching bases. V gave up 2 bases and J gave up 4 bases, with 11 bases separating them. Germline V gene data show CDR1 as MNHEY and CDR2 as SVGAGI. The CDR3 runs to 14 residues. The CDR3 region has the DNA TGTGCCAGCAGTTACCCCCAGGGGACCTATGGCTACACCTTC. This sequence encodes CASSYPQGTYGYTF.

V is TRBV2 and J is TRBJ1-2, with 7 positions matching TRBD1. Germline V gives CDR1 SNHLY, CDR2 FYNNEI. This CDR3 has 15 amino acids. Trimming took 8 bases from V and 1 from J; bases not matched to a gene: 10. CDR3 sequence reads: CASRVQGTSNYGYTF. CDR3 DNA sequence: TGTGCCAGCCGGGTACAGGGGACCAGTAACTATGGCTACACCTTC. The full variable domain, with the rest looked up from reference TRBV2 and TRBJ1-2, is EPEVTQTPSHQVTQMGQEVILRCVPISNHLYFYWYRQILGQKVEFLVSFYNNEISEKSEIFDDQFSVERPDGSNFTLKIRSTKLEDSAMYFCASRVQGTSNYGYTFGSGTRLTVV.

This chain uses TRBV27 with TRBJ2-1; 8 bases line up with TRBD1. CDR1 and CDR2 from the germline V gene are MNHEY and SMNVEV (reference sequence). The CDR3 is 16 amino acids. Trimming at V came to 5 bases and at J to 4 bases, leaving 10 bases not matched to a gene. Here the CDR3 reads CASSPQGAGRYNEQFF. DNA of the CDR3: TGTGCCAGCAGTCCTCAGGGGGCGGGTAGGTACAATGAGCAGTTCTTC.

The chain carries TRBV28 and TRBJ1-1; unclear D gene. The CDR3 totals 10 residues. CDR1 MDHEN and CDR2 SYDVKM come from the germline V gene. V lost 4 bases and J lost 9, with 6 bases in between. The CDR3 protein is CASSSFKAFF. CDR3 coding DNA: TGTGCCAGCAGTTCGTTTAAAGCTTTCTTT. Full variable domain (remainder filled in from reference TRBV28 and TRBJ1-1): DVKVTQSSRYLVKRTGEKVFLECVQDMDHENMFWYRQDPGLGLRLIYFSYDVKMKEKGDIPEGYSVSREKKERFSLILESASTNQTSMYLCASSSFKAFFGQGTRLTVV.

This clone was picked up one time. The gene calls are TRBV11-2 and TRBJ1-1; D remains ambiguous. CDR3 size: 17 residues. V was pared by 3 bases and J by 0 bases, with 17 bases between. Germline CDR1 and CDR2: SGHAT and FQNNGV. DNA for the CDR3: TGTGCCAGCAGCTTTCCGAGGAACTTGTACCTGAACACTGAAGCTTTCTTT. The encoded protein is CASSFPRNLYLNTEAFF.

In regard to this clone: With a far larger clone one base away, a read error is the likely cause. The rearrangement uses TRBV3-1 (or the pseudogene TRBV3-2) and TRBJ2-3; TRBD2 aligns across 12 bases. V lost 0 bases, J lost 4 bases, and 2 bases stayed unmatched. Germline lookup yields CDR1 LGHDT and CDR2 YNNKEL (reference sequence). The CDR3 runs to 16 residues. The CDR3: CASSQDTSGGPDTQYF. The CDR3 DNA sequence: TGTGCCAGCAGCCAAGATACTAGCGGGGGGCCAGATACGCAGTATTTT.

In nucleotides, the CDR3 is TGTGCCAGCAGGGAGCAGAGGGCGGGCTACACCTTC. This gives the protein CASREQRAGYTF. The V gene is TRBV2, the J gene TRBJ1-2, with unresolved D. The V and J ends lost 6 bases and 8 bases respectively, with 13 bases between them. Germline V gene lookup returns CDR1 SNHLY and CDR2 FYNNEI. The CDR3 covers 12 residues. Filled out from reference TRBV2 and TRBJ1-2, the complete variable domain reads EPEVTQTPSHQVTQMGQEVILRCVPISNHLYFYWYRQILGQKVEFLVSFYNNEISEKSEIFDDQFSVERPDGSNFTLKIRSTKLEDSAMYFCASREQRAGYTFGSGTRLTVV.

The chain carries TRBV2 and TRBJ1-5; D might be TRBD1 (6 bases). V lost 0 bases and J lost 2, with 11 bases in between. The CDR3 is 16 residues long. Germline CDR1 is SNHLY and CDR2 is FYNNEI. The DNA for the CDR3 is TGTGCCAGCAGTGAAGCTAGGGAGGGGGGCAATCAGCCCCAGCATTTT. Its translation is CASSEAREGGNQPQHF.

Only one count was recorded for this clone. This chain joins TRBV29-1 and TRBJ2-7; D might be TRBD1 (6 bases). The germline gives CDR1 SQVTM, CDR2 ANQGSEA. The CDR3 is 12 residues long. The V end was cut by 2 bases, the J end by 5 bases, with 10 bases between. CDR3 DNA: TGCAGCGTTGAAAGGGGGTCCGACGAGCAGTACTTC. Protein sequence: CSVERGSDEQYF.

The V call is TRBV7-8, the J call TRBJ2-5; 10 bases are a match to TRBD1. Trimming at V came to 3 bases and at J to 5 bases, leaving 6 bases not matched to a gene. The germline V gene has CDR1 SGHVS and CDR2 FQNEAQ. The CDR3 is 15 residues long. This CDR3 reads CASSFYPGQGETQYF. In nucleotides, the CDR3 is TGTGCCAGCAGCTTTTACCCGGGACAGGGGGAGACCCAGTACTTC.

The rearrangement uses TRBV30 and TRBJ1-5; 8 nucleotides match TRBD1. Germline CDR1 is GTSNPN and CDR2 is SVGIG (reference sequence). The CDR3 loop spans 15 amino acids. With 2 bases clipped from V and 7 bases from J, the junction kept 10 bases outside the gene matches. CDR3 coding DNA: TGTGCCTGGAGTCAATCCGGGACAGGCTACCAGCCCCAGCATTTT. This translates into CAWSQSGTGYQPQHF.

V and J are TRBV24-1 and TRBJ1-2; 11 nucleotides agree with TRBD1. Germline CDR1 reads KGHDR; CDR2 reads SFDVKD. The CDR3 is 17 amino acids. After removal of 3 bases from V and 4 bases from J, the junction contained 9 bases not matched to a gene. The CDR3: CATSDPGDRGGTYGYTF. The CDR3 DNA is TGTGCCACCAGTGATCCCGGGGACAGGGGGGGTACCTATGGCTACACCTTC.

The CDR3 DNA is TGTGCCATCAGTGAGTCAAGGGCCGAGGGTGGCTACACCTTC. This sequence encodes CAISESRAEGGYTF. The V call is TRBV10-3, the J call TRBJ1-2; D not certain. Germline V lookup: CDR1 ENHRY, CDR2 SYGVKD. The CDR3 is made up of 14 amino acids. The V end was cut by 0 bases, the J end by 7 bases, with 12 bases between.

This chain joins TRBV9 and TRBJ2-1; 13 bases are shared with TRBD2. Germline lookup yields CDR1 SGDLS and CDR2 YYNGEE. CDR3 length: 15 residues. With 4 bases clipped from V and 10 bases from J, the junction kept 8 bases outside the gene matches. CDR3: CASSIAGLAGSEQFF. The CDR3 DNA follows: TGTGCCAGCAGCATAGCGGGACTAGCGGGGAGCGAGCAGTTCTTC.

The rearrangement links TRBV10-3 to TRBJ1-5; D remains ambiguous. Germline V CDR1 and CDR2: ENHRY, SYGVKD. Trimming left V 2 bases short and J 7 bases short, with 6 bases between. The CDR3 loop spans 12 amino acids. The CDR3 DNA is TGTGCCATCAGTGAGAACAACCAGCCCCAGCATTTT. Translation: CAISENNQPQHF.

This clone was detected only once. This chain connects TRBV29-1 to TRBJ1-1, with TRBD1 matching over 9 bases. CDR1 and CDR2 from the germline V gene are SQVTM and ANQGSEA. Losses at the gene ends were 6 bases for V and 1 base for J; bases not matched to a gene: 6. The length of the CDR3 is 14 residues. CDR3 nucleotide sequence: TGCAGCGTAGGGGGACAGGGAGGGAACACTGAAGCTTTCTTT. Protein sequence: CSVGGQGGNTEAFF.